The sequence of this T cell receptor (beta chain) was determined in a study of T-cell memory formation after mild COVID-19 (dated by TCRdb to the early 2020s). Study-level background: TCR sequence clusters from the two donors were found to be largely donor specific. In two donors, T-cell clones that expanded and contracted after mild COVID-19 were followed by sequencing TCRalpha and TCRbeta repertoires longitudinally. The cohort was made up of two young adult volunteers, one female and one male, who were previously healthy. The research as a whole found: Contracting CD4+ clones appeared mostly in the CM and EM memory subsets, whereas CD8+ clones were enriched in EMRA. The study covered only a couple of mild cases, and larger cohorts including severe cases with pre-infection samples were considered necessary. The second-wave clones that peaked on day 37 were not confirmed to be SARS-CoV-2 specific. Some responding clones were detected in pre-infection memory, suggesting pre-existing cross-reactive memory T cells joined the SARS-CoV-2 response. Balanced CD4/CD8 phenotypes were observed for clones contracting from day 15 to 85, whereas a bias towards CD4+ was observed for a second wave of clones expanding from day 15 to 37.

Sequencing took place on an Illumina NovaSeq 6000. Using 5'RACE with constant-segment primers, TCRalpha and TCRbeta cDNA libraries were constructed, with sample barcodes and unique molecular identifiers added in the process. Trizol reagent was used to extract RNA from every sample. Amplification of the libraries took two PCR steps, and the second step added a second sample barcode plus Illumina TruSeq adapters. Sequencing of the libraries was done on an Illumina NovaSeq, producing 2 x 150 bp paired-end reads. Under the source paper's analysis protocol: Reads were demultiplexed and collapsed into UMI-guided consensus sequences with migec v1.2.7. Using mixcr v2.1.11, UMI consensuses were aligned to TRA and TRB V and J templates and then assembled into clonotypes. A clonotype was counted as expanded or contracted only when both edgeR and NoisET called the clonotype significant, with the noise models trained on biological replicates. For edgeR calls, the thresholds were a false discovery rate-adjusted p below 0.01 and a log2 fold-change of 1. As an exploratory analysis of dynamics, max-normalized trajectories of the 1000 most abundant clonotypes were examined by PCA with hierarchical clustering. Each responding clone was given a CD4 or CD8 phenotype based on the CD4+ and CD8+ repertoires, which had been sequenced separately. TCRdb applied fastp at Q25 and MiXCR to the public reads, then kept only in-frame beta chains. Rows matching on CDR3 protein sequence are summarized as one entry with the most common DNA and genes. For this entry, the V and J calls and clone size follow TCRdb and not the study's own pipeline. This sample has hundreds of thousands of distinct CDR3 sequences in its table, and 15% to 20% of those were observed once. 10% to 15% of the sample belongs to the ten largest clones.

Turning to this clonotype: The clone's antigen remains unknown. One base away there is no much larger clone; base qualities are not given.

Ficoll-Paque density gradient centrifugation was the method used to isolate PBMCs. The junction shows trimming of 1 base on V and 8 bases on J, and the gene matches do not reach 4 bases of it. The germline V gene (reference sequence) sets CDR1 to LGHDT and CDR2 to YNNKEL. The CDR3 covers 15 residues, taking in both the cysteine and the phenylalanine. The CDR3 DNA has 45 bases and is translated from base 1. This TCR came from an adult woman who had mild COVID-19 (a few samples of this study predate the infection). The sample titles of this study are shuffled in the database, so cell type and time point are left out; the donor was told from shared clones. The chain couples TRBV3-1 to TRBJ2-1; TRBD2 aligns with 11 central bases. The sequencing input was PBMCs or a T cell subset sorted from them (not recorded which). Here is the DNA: TGTGCCAGCAGCCAAGGGACTAGCGGGTTGGATGAGCAGTTCTTC. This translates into CASSQGTSGLDEQFF.